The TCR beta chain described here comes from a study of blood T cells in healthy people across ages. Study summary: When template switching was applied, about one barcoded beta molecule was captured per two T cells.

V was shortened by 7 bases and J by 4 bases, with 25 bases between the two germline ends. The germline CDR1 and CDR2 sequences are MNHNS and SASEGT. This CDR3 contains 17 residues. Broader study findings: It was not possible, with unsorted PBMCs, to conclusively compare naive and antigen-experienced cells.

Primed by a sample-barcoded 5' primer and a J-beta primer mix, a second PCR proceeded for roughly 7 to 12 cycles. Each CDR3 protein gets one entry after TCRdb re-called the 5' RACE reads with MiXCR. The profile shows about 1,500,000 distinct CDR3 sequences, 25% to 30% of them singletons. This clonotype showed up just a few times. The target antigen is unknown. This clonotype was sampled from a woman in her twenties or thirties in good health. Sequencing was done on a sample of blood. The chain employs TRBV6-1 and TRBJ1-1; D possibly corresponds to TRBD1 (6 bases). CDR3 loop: CASISTRRGALSTEAFF. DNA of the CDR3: TGTGCCAGCATCAGCACCCGCAGGGGCGCGTTGAGCACTGAAGCTTTCTTT.